The T cell receptor beta chain under discussion was sequenced for a study of blood T cell repertoires in COVID-19. Study in general: Researchers got acute and convalescent COVID-19 samples from the United States, Italy and Spain.

The V gene lost 4 bases and the J gene lost 1 base, with 8 bases spanning the gap. Germline-derived CDR1 and CDR2 are SGHDT and YYEEEE. The CDR3 spans 13 residues. Sequenced by immunoSEQ multiplex PCR; TCRdb stores in-frame clones only, minus some. The sample carries about 210,000 clones, roughly nine tenths recorded once. The receptor was isolated from a young man with acute or convalescent COVID-19. The chain combines TRBV5-6 with TRBJ2-5, with D perhaps matching TRBD1 (5 bases). The sample was peripheral blood. CDR3 sequence reads: CASSIRVQETQYF. The CDR3 DNA sequence: TGTGCCAGCAGCATCAGGGTCCAAGAGACCCAGTACTTC.